Each of the 17 T cell receptor beta chains below was sequenced from the same sample in a study of OX40 agonist ivuxolimab in advanced cancers. Produced via immunoSEQ multiplex PCR; TCRdb's table is partial and in-frame only. The sample includes 7,000 to 9,500 clones, around 70% seen only once; the top ten take roughly 40%. The material sequenced was CD4+ or CD8+ T cells sorted from blood, taken in a trial of the OX40 agonist ivuxolimab. The receptors here all came from an adult with an advanced solid tumor such as melanoma, head and neck, liver or kidney cancer.

V gene TRBV6-1 combines with J gene TRBJ1-4, with D tentatively TRBD1 (5 bases). Germline CDR1 is MNHNS and CDR2 is SASEGT. The CDR3 contains 12 residues. V lost 8 bases, J lost 5 bases, and 9 bases lay in between. CDR3 DNA: TGTGCCAGCCGGGGGTTAAATGAAAAACTGTTTTTT. This gives the protein CASRGLNEKLFF.

V gene TRBV15 combines with J gene TRBJ2-4; D is possibly TRBD1 or TRBD2 (6 bases each). Trimming removed 1 base from V and 8 bases from J, with 9 bases in between. This CDR3 contains 13 residues. Germline V gene sequence: CDR1 LNHNV, CDR2 YYDKDF (reference sequence). The CDR3 coding sequence is TGTGCCACCAGCAGAGGGGGGGCAGACATTCAGTACTTC. Its protein product is CATSRGGADIQYF.

The chain is built from TRBV19 and TRBJ1-1; a weak D match, TRBD1 (5 bases). Germline V lookup: CDR1 LNHDA, CDR2 SQIVND (reference sequence). Trimming removed 3 bases at V and 0 bases at J, with 11 bases between. The CDR3 is made up of 15 amino acids. The CDR3 spells CASSMVGGLNTEAFF. The DNA of the CDR3 is TGTGCCAGTAGTATGGTGGGGGGACTGAACACTGAAGCTTTCTTT. Combining the CDR3 with reference TRBV19 and TRBJ1-1 gives the whole variable domain DGGITQSPKYLFRKEGQNVTLSCEQNLNHDAMYWYRQDPGQGLRLIYYSQIVNDFQKGDIAEGYSVSREKKESFPLTVTSAQKNPTAFYLCASSMVGGLNTEAFFGQGTRLTVV.

The CDR3 region has the DNA TGTGCCAGTCCAGGGTCTACCCTATACGAGCAGTACTTC. Residues: CASPGSTLYEQYF. The genes are TRBV6-1 and TRBJ2-7; maybe TRBD1 (5 bases). Germline CDR1 and CDR2: MNHNS and SASEGT. The V end lost 9 bases, the J end lost 4 bases, and 16 bases lay between the germline ends. CDR3 length equals 13 residues.

V and J are TRBV5-4 and TRBJ2-7, with D perhaps matching TRBD2 (6 bases). The CDR3 spans 14 residues. The germline V and J ends were trimmed by 4 bases and 3 bases, with 14 bases remaining between them. From germline, CDR1 is SGHNT and CDR2 YYREEE (reference sequence). In DNA form, the CDR3 reads TGTGCCAGCAGCGACCCCGGGACTTTCTACGAGCAGTACTTC. This codes for CASSDPGTFYEQYF.

This clone has only a few counts. The genes are TRBV9 and TRBJ2-3; TRBD2 matches at 7 bases. This CDR3 contains 16 residues. The ends lost 3 bases at V and 0 bases at J; junction bases unmatched: 7. CDR1 and CDR2 from the germline V gene are SGDLS and YYNGEE. The CDR3 loop is CASSEWEGTSTDTQYF. Written as DNA, the CDR3 is TGTGCCAGCAGCGAATGGGAGGGGACTAGCACAGATACGCAGTATTTT. The full variable domain, its missing parts supplied by reference TRBV9 and TRBJ2-3, is DSGVTQTPKHLITATGQRVTLRCSPRSGDLSVYWYQQSLDQGLQFLIQYYNGEERAKGNILERFSAQQFPDLHSELNLSSLELGDSALYFCASSEWEGTSTDTQYFGPGTRLTVL.

J is TRBJ2-1 and V is TRBV30; 7 positions agree with TRBD1. The CDR3 is made up of 16 amino acids. The germline gives CDR1 GTSNPN, CDR2 SVGIG (reference sequence). Trimming removed 3 bases from V and 4 bases from J; junction bases left unmatched: 12. The CDR3: CAWSSRTGWTYNEQFF. The CDR3 DNA sequence: TGTGCCTGGAGCAGCCGGACAGGCTGGACGTACAATGAGCAGTTCTTC. The full variable domain, rest sourced from reference TRBV30 and TRBJ2-1, is SQTIHQWPATLVQPVGSPLSLECTVEGTSNPNLYWYRQAAGRGLQLLFYSVGIGQISSEVPQNLSASRPQDRQFILSSKKLLLSDSGFYLCAWSSRTGWTYNEQFFGPGTRLTVL.

The chain uses TRBV28 and TRBJ1-5, with D possibly matching TRBD1 (5 bases). Per germline, CDR1 MDHEN and CDR2 SYDVKM. The length of the CDR3 is 14 residues. V lost 7 bases, J lost 6 bases, and 16 bases lay in between. CDR3 in DNA: TGTGCCAGCAACTTTCGTGGGGGAAGTCAGCCCCAGCATTTT. Residues: CASNFRGGSQPQHF.

V gene TRBV2 combines with J gene TRBJ2-7; 7 positions agree with TRBD2. This CDR3 region has 13 residues. V shed 8 bases and J 6 bases; nucleotides not matched to a gene: 10. The germline V gene has CDR1 SNHLY and CDR2 FYNNEI. This chain's CDR3 is CASSASGDLEQYF. The CDR3 region has the DNA TGTGCCAGCTCGGCTAGCGGAGACCTCGAGCAGTACTTC.

The chain recombines TRBV2 with TRBJ1-4; a possible D gene is TRBD1 (5 bases). V was shortened by 8 bases and J by 8 bases, with 15 bases between the two germline ends. Germline assignment: CDR1 SNHLY and CDR2 FYNNEI. The CDR3 covers 13 residues. This CDR3 is CASLRGHREKLFF. In nucleotides, the CDR3 is TGTGCCAGCCTGAGAGGGCACAGGGAAAAACTGTTTTTT.

The V gene is TRBV6-5, the J gene TRBJ2-1; tentative D call: TRBD2 (6 bases). V gave up 5 bases and J gave up 6 bases, with 11 bases separating them. The germline V gene has CDR1 MNHEY and CDR2 SVGAGI. The CDR3 has 13 residues. CDR3 sequence (DNA): TGTGCCAGCAGTGAACGGGACTTCAATGAGCAGTTCTTC. Translating gives CASSERDFNEQFF.

V and J are TRBV19 and TRBJ1-5; a possible D gene is TRBD1 (6 bases). This CDR3 spans 15 amino acids. V was cut by 5 bases and J by 4 bases, with 15 bases left in between. From germline, CDR1 is LNHDA and CDR2 SQIVND (reference sequence). The CDR3 protein is CASSVGGAGNQPQHF. CDR3 coding DNA: TGTGCCAGTAGTGTGGGGGGCGCGGGGAATCAGCCCCAGCATTTT.

The J gene is TRBJ2-7, the V gene TRBV6-5, with 9 bases identical to TRBD2. After removal of 4 bases from V and 5 bases from J, the junction contained 6 bases not matched to a gene. Germline CDR1 reads MNHEY; CDR2 reads SVGAGI. The CDR3 is 14 amino acids. This chain's CDR3 is CASSSIAGAHEQYF. The CDR3 nucleotides are TGTGCCAGCAGTTCAATAGCGGGAGCCCACGAGCAGTACTTC.

The chain carries TRBV4-2 and TRBJ2-7; 7 bases line up with TRBD1. Germline CDR1 is LGHNA and CDR2 is YNFKEQ. V shed 5 bases, J shed 0 bases, and the junction held 7 bases outside the gene matches. This CDR3 is 15 amino acids long. CDR3 in amino acids: CASSLATGSSYEQYF. CDR3 in DNA: TGTGCCAGCAGCTTAGCGACAGGGAGCTCCTACGAGCAGTACTTC.

The V and J genes are TRBV6-4 and TRBJ2-3; 11 bases agree with TRBD2. The CDR3 extends over 16 amino acids. V lost 5 bases and J lost 2; bases outside the gene matches: 6. Germline V gene sequence: CDR1 MRHNA, CDR2 SNTAGT. The CDR3 spells CASSILAGEDTDTQYF. In nucleotides, the CDR3 is TGTGCCAGCAGTATACTAGCGGGAGAGGACACAGATACGCAGTATTTT.

This clone rates as medium-sized. The chain employs TRBV28 and TRBJ2-5; D remains unclear. CDR1 and CDR2 from the germline V gene are MDHEN and SYDVKM. The CDR3 spans 14 residues. With 7 bases removed from V and 1 base from J, the gap between germline ends came to 13 bases. CDR3 residues: CASTLRQSQETQYF. Here the CDR3 DNA reads TGTGCCAGCACCTTGCGGCAGAGCCAAGAGACCCAGTACTTC.

CDR3 nucleotides: TGTGCCAGCACTGTGGAGACTAACTATGGCTACACCTTC. This sequence encodes CASTVETNYGYTF. The rearrangement uses TRBV2 and TRBJ1-2; unclear D gene. Trimming left V 7 bases short and J 0 bases short, with 9 bases between. This CDR3 is 13 amino acids long. Germline assignment: CDR1 SNHLY and CDR2 FYNNEI.